The 9 T cell receptor beta chains given below trace back to one sample, sequenced in a study of T cell responses to AZD1222 COVID-19 vaccine. Clones were sequenced by immunoSEQ multiplex PCR, and TCRdb holds only the in-frame ones, with some missing. The data show about 140,000 clones, 70% to 90% seen once. The input for sequencing was peripheral blood, taken on day 0 of AZD1222 vaccination. These receptors all come from an adult in good health.

The count of this clone is one. V gene TRBV7-8 combines with J gene TRBJ2-7; D possibly uses TRBD1 or TRBD2 (6 bases each). Looked up from germline, CDR1 is SGHVS and CDR2 is FQNEAQ. CDR3 length equals 17 residues. Between the trimmed V and J ends, which lost 7 bases and 1 base, there was a span of 23 bases. CDR3 bases: TGTGCCAGCACCCTCGACACGGGGGCCAAGGGATCCTACGAGCAGTACTTC. Protein sequence: CASTLDTGAKGSYEQYF.

V is TRBV7-2 and J is TRBJ2-2; maybe TRBD2 (7 bases). Germline V CDR1 and CDR2: SGHTA, FQGNSA. Trimming took off 3 bases at V and 5 bases at J, with 10 bases between the two ends. The CDR3 is 14 residues long. The CDR3 DNA follows: TGTGCCAGCAGCTTCGGGGGGCGTACCGGGGAGCTGTTTTTT. Its protein is CASSFGGRTGELFF.

The V and J genes are TRBV9 and TRBJ2-1; no clear D. From germline, CDR1 is SGDLS and CDR2 YYNGEE. This CDR3 region has 15 residues. Trimming removed 5 bases at V and 0 bases at J, with 12 bases between. The CDR3 DNA reads TGTGCCAGCAGTCCTCCGCGAAGCTCCTACAATGAGCAGTTCTTC. This gives the protein CASSPPRSSYNEQFF.

This sequence joins TRBV4-2 and TRBJ2-5; 9 positions match TRBD2. This CDR3 has 18 amino acids. After removal of 0 bases from V and 1 base from J, the junction contained 9 bases not matched to a gene. CDR1 LGHNA and CDR2 YNFKEQ come from the germline V gene. CDR3 DNA: TGTGCCAGCAGCCAAGAGGCTAGCGGGACTATCTCCCAAGAGACCCAGTACTTC. Amino acid sequence: CASSQEASGTISQETQYF.

This rearrangement joins TRBV18 to TRBJ1-5, with D uncertain. The CDR3 contains 16 residues. With 2 bases removed from V and 2 bases from J, the gap between germline ends came to 13 bases. Germline CDR1 KGHSH, CDR2 LQKENI. CDR3 region: CASSPGIGSGNQPQHF. CDR3 coding DNA: TGTGCCAGCTCACCAGGGATCGGATCCGGCAATCAGCCCCAGCATTTT.

This clone appeared a single time. The gene calls are TRBV5-6 and TRBJ1-5; 7 bases line up with TRBD1. V gave up 4 bases and J gave up 3 bases; unmatched junction bases: 7. Germline loops: CDR1 SGHDT, CDR2 YYEEEE. This CDR3 is built from 15 residues. CDR3 loop: CASSVGDRNNQPQHF. The CDR3 coding sequence is TGTGCCAGCAGCGTGGGGGACAGAAACAATCAGCCCCAGCATTTT.

The chain uses TRBV3-1 (or the pseudogene TRBV3-2) and TRBJ1-3; D remains ambiguous. The germline gives CDR1 LGHDT, CDR2 YNNKEL (reference sequence). Trimming removed 5 bases at V and 4 bases at J, with 18 bases between. The CDR3 extends over 16 amino acids. CDR3 nucleotide sequence: TGTGCCAGCAGCTCGATCGCGGAAATGGGGGGAAACACCATATATTTT. Protein sequence: CASSSIAEMGGNTIYF.

The chain combines TRBV30 with TRBJ1-3; tentative D call: TRBD1 (5 bases). The CDR3 length is 13 residues. Germline CDR1 is GTSNPN and CDR2 is SVGIG (reference sequence). Trimming left V 0 bases short and J 2 bases short, with 5 bases between. DNA for the CDR3: TGTGCCTGGAGTGTGGGGCCTGGAAACACCATATATTTT. It translates to CAWSVGPGNTIYF.

This clone was picked up one time. This chain links TRBV27 with TRBJ2-7; either TRBD1 or TRBD2 may fit D (6 bases each). There are 18 residues in the CDR3. From germline, CDR1 is MNHEY and CDR2 SMNVEV (reference sequence). V dropped 4 bases and J dropped 2 bases, with 24 bases sitting between them. The CDR3 DNA reads as TGTGCCAGCAGTTACTCTCCCGCTGGGGGGCGGGGCGCCTACGAGCAGTACTTC. It translates to CASSYSPAGGRGAYEQYF.